This entry lists 27 T cell receptor beta chains sequenced from one sample in a study of cytomegalovirus exposure and HLA in healthy donors. The PCR had 60 Vbeta and 13 Jbeta primers. The repertoire was sequenced with immunoSEQ multiplex PCR; TCRdb's copy has only in-frame clones and lacks some. The profile shows 120,000 or so clones, 65% to 80% of them singletons. The sequencing sample was made of PBMCs. These receptors were taken from a man aged 25 to 45 in good health and CMV-seronegative.

The J gene is TRBJ1-3, the V gene TRBV25-1; 9 bases map to TRBD1. The germline V gene encodes CDR1 MGHDK and CDR2 SYGVNS. The CDR3 totals 17 residues. V dropped 10 bases and J dropped 4; count of bases not matched to a gene: 17. In DNA, the CDR3 is TGTGCCACCAAACCCCAGGGACAGGGTCCGCTCGGAAACACCATATATTTT. Its protein product is CATKPQGQGPLGNTIYF.

This clone showed up just once. The V call is TRBV28, the J call TRBJ1-1; D call uncertain. Looked up from germline, CDR1 is MDHEN and CDR2 is SYDVKM. This CDR3 contains 13 residues. Deletions cut 2 bases from V and 6 bases from J, with 10 bases between. Written as DNA, the CDR3 is TGTGCCAGCAGTTTAAGTAGTATCCCTGAAGCTTTCTTT. Residues: CASSLSSIPEAFF.

The chain combines TRBV13 with TRBJ2-7; maybe TRBD2 (6 bases). V lost 7 bases to trimming and J lost 6 bases, with 16 bases between them. CDR1 and CDR2 (germline): PRHDT, FYEKMQ (reference sequence). This CDR3 contains 13 residues. CDR3 loop: CASNEGRTFEQYF. CDR3 nucleotide sequence: TGTGCCAGCAACGAAGGGAGGACATTCGAGCAGTACTTC.

The rearrangement uses TRBV7-2 and TRBJ2-5; possible D gene TRBD1, 5 bases. V dropped 1 base and J dropped 4 bases, with 13 bases sitting between them. Germline V gene sequence: CDR1 SGHTA, CDR2 FQGNSA. The CDR3 sequence is 15 residues long. CDR3 DNA sequence: TGTGCCAGCAGCTTAGTGGCGGCAGGGCGAGAGACCCAGTACTTC. Translating gives CASSLVAAGRETQYF.

This sequence joins TRBV19 and TRBJ2-3; 9 bases are a match to TRBD2. This CDR3 is built from 15 residues. V dropped 1 base and J dropped 9; count of bases not matched to a gene: 8. Germline-derived CDR1 and CDR2 are LNHDA and SQIVND (reference sequence). CDR3 sequence reads: CASSIASSGTGTQYF. DNA for the CDR3: TGTGCCAGTAGTATAGCCTCTAGCGGGACTGGCACGCAGTATTTT.

The chain links TRBV29-1 to TRBJ2-7, with a tentative D call TRBD2 (6 bases). This CDR3 has 14 residues. CDR1 and CDR2 from the germline V gene are SQVTM and ANQGSEA. V was clipped by 5 bases and J by 2 bases, with 16 bases between them. The CDR3 is CSVPKNGGAYEQYF. CDR3 coding DNA: TGCAGCGTTCCAAAGAACGGGGGAGCCTACGAGCAGTACTTC.

The chain has TRBV7-2 and TRBJ2-7; D perhaps matches TRBD2 (5 bases). Trimming cost V 1 base and J 2 bases, with 15 bases left between them. Germline loops: CDR1 SGHTA, CDR2 FQGNSA. CDR3 length: 16 residues. The CDR3 here is CASSLGHSRRPYEQYF. In DNA, the CDR3 is TGTGCCAGCAGCTTAGGTCACTCCAGGAGGCCCTACGAGCAGTACTTC.

The chain is built from TRBV5-4 and TRBJ1-2, with 7 nucleotides matching TRBD1. Germline V gene lookup returns CDR1 SGHNT and CDR2 YYREEE (reference sequence). The CDR3 sequence is 14 residues long. Trimming cost V 3 bases and J 3 bases; bases outside gene matches: 5. The CDR3 DNA is TGTGCCAGCAGCTCCACTACAGGGGACTATGGCTACACCTTC. Protein product: CASSSTTGDYGYTF.

The CDR3 region is CASSDSGRSLEQYF. The CDR3 DNA follows: TGCGCCAGCAGCGATAGCGGGAGGTCGCTCGAGCAGTACTTC. This chain links TRBV4-1 with TRBJ2-7; 10 nucleotides line up with TRBD2. With 5 bases clipped from V and 6 bases from J, the junction kept 7 bases outside the gene matches. The CDR3 runs to 14 residues. Looked up from germline, CDR1 is MGHRA and CDR2 is YSYEKL.

The rearrangement joins TRBV6-4 to TRBJ2-2, with a possible D match to TRBD2 (6 bases). V was pared by 5 bases and J by 3 bases, with 10 bases between. The germline V gene has CDR1 MRHNA and CDR2 SNTAGT. The CDR3 is 14 amino acids. As DNA, the CDR3 is TGTGCCAGCAGTCCCTCGGGGGACACCGGGGAGCTGTTTTTT. This encodes CASSPSGDTGELFF.

The gene calls are TRBV23-1 and TRBJ2-1; D uncertain. TRBV23-1 is an ORF; its function is uncertain. V was shortened by 0 bases and J by 8 bases, with 23 bases between the two germline ends. The length of the CDR3 is 18 residues. CDR3 residues: CASSQSTRPWAKWDEQFF. In DNA form, the CDR3 reads TGCGCCAGCAGTCAATCGACGCGACCCTGGGCGAAGTGGGATGAGCAGTTCTTC.

The chain carries TRBV6-5 and TRBJ2-1, with D possibly TRBD2 on 5 matching bases. The CDR3 loop spans 13 amino acids. V was cut by 6 bases and J by 10 bases, with 16 bases left in between. From germline, CDR1 is MNHEY and CDR2 SVGAGI. This CDR3 reads CASSHRLRAEQFF. In DNA form, the CDR3 reads TGTGCCAGCAGCCACCGACTGAGGGCGGAGCAGTTCTTC.

This chain connects TRBV5-4 to TRBJ2-5; D ambiguous. The DNA end is more similar to TRBJ2-7, so the J call may be wrong. Per the germline V gene, CDR1 is SGHNT and CDR2 is YYREEE (reference sequence). The CDR3 length is 14 residues. CDR3 amino acids: CASSLDPSTYEQYF. The DNA of the CDR3 is TGTGCCAGCAGCTTGGACCCGAGTACCTACGAGCAGTACTTC.

The chain links TRBV5-1 to TRBJ2-7; TRBD1 aligns across 7 bases. The ends lost 4 bases at V and 6 bases at J; junction bases unmatched: 10. The CDR3 consists of 14 residues. CDR1 is SGHRS and CDR2 is YFSETQ in the germline V gene. CDR3 nucleotides: TGCGCCAGCAGCCCCGGGACAGCCACCCTCGAGCAGTACTTC. Translated, it gives CASSPGTATLEQYF.

V and J are TRBV27 and TRBJ1-1; 7 nucleotides match TRBD1. Germline V gene lookup returns CDR1 MNHEY and CDR2 SMNVEV (reference sequence). The CDR3 loop spans 15 amino acids. V was pared by 5 bases and J by 3 bases, with 9 bases of the junction left unmatched. CDR3 sequence reads: CASSPRTGAHTEAFF. The CDR3 coding sequence is TGTGCCAGCAGTCCCCGGACAGGAGCCCACACTGAAGCTTTCTTT.

The gene calls are TRBV19 and TRBJ1-6, with D possibly being TRBD1 (5 bases). The germline V gene encodes CDR1 LNHDA and CDR2 SQIVND (reference sequence). Trimming took off 6 bases at V and 9 bases at J, with 15 bases between the two ends. CDR3 size: 14 residues. The CDR3 bases are TGTGCCAGTAGCGACGCCGCCGGGGGTTCACCCCTCCACTTT. Amino acid sequence: CASSDAAGGSPLHF.

In regard to this clone: The junction shows a germline mismatch at one end, possibly a read error. The chain couples TRBV6-1 to TRBJ1-4, with 7 bases matching TRBD1. The CDR3 is 12 residues long. From germline, CDR1 is MNHNS and CDR2 SASEGT. The CDR3 bases are TGTGCCAGCAGTGAAAGGAGGGGGCTGGTGTTATTT. Translating it yields CASSERRGLVLF.

The chain is built from TRBV9 and TRBJ2-2; 9 bases match TRBD1. Germline trimming cut 7 bases from V and 1 base from J; bases unmatched to any gene: 5. CDR1 and CDR2 (germline): SGDLS, YYNGEE. The CDR3 sequence is 15 residues long. The CDR3: CASAHRGQNTGELFF. The CDR3 region has the DNA TGTGCCAGCGCGCACAGGGGGCAGAACACCGGGGAGCTGTTTTTT.

The chain couples TRBV13 to TRBJ2-2; TRBD2 aligns across 11 bases. The ends lost 0 bases at V and 9 bases at J; junction bases unmatched: 0. Germline V gene lookup returns CDR1 PRHDT and CDR2 FYEKMQ (reference sequence). The CDR3 runs to 14 residues. The CDR3 here is CASSLGTSGRELFF. DNA for the CDR3: TGTGCCAGCAGCTTAGGGACTAGCGGGAGGGAGCTGTTTTTT.

The chain employs TRBV5-4 and TRBJ1-6; TRBD1 aligns across 9 bases. Germline CDR1 SGHNT, CDR2 YYREEE (reference sequence). The CDR3 consists of 16 residues. The ends lost 0 bases at V and 7 bases at J; junction bases unmatched: 5. Written as DNA, the CDR3 is TGTGCCAGCAGCTTGGAGATGGGGACAGGGAATTCACCCCTCCACTTT. Protein sequence: CASSLEMGTGNSPLHF. Full variable domain (outside the CDR3, taken from reference TRBV5-4 and TRBJ1-6): ETGVTQSPTHLIKTRGQQVTLRCSSQSGHNTVSWYQQALGQGPQFIFQYYREEENGRGNFPPRFSGLQFPNYSSELNVNALELDDSALYLCASSLEMGTGNSPLHFGNGTRLTVT.

The chain employs TRBV9 and TRBJ1-1, with 8 bases that match TRBD1. The ends lost 4 bases at V and 3 bases at J; junction bases unmatched: 11. CDR3 length equals 16 residues. CDR1 and CDR2 (germline): SGDLS, YYNGEE. The CDR3 nucleotides are TGTGCCAGCAGCCCAGGGACAGGTCAGGGGGACACTGAAGCTTTCTTT. Amino acid sequence: CASSPGTGQGDTEAFF.

The V gene is TRBV15, the J gene TRBJ1-5, with D tentatively TRBD1 (6 bases). CDR1 is LNHNV, CDR2 YYDKDF, per germline (reference sequence). There are 15 residues in the CDR3. V dropped 6 bases and J dropped 9 bases, with 21 bases sitting between them. The chain's CDR3 is CATRGGDRLGGPQHF. The CDR3 DNA reads as TGTGCCACCAGGGGAGGGGACCGTCTAGGGGGGCCCCAGCATTTT.

The chain carries TRBV6-1 and TRBJ2-6; D is undetermined. V lost 3 bases and J 4 bases, leaving 13 bases between the germline ends. The germline CDR1 and CDR2 sequences are MNHNS and SASEGT. CDR3 length equals 16 residues. The CDR3 reads CASSDVTFAGANVLTF. The CDR3 DNA reads TGTGCCAGCAGTGATGTGACTTTTGCCGGGGCCAACGTCCTGACTTTC.

This clone was picked up one time. V gene TRBV7-7 combines with J gene TRBJ2-7, with D perhaps matching TRBD1 (6 bases). The CDR3 is 17 amino acids. Trimming removed 6 bases from V and 3 bases from J, with 24 bases in between. Germline V gene data show CDR1 as SSHAT and CDR2 as FNYEAQ (reference sequence). CDR3 in amino acids: CASSFATGLRVDYEQYF. The CDR3 DNA sequence: TGTGCCAGCAGTTTCGCCACAGGGTTGCGCGTGGACTACGAGCAGTACTTC. Filled out from reference TRBV7-7 and TRBJ2-7, the complete variable domain reads GAGVSQSPRYKVTKRGQDVTLRCDPISSHATLYWYQQALGQGPEFLTYFNYEAQPDKSGLPSDRFSAERPEGSISTLTIQRTEQRDSAMYRCASSFATGLRVDYEQYFGPGTRLTVT.

The V and J genes are TRBV9 and TRBJ2-1; D is possibly TRBD1 (5 bases). Germline V CDR1 and CDR2: SGDLS, YYNGEE. Trimming removed 0 bases at V and 12 bases at J, with 13 bases between. The CDR3 length is 13 residues. The CDR3 here is CASSVGDRSGQFF. The CDR3 nucleotides read TGTGCCAGCAGCGTAGGCGACAGATCGGGGCAGTTCTTC.

The V call is TRBV27, the J call TRBJ1-5; TRBD1 might be the D (6 bases). Germline loops: CDR1 MNHEY, CDR2 SMNVEV (reference sequence). The CDR3 has 14 amino acids. Trimming took off 5 bases at V and 1 base at J, with 9 bases between the two ends. The CDR3 region has the DNA TGTGCCAGCAGTCCCGACAGGAGCAATCAGCCCCAGCATTTT. The encoded protein is CASSPDRSNQPQHF.

This clone has only a few counts. The chain's CDR3 is CASSVTVGLAGLETQYF. The CDR3 DNA is TGTGCCAGCAGCGTCACCGTGGGACTAGCGGGACTGGAGACCCAGTACTTC. V gene TRBV7-9 combines with J gene TRBJ2-5; 13 bases line up with TRBD2. CDR3 length equals 17 residues. CDR1 SEHNR and CDR2 FQNEAQ come from the germline V gene (reference sequence). The ends lost 5 bases at V and 5 bases at J; junction bases unmatched: 11.